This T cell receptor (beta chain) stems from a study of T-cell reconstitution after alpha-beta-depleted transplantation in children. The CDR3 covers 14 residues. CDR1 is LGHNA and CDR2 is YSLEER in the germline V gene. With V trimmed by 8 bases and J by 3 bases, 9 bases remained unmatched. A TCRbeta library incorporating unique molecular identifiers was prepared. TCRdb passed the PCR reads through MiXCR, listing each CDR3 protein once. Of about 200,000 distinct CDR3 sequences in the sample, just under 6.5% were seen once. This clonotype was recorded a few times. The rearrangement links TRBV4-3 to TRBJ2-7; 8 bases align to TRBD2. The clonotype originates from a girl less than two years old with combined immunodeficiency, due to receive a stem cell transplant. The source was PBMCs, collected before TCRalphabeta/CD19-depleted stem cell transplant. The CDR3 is CASQEERGGYEQYF. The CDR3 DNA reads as TGCGCCAGCCAAGAAGAACGGGGGGGCTACGAGCAGTACTTC.